A selection of T cell receptor beta chains follows, all from one sample in a study of blood T cell repertoires in COVID-19. TCRdb's copy holds only in-frame clones and misses some; the assay was immunoSEQ multiplex PCR. The table lists fewer than 300,000 clones, approximately 90% of them singletons. The sequencing sample was made of PBMCs or T cells enriched from blood (not recorded which). The receptors derive from a woman aged 30 to 39 who had recovered from COVID-19. The CDR3 runs from the conserved cysteine through the conserved F or W. The D gene is left open where the match is weak. Some rows mark clone size as missing; the rest say once, few, many or name a class of expanded clone.

D | size | J | V | CDR3 | DNA
TRBD2 | . | TRBJ2-5 | TRBV5-1 | CASSAGTSGQETQYF | TGCGCCAGCAGCGCGGGGACTAGCGGACAAGAGACCCAGTACTTC
TRBD2 | . | TRBJ2-7 | TRBV28 | CASGGYEQYF | TGTGCCTCGGGAGGCTACGAGCAGTACTTC
. | . | TRBJ2-1 | TRBV15 | CATSRETRERDNEQFF | TGTGCCACCAGCAGAGAAACACGTGAGCGCGACAATGAGCAGTTCTTC
TRBD2 | . | TRBJ2-3 | TRBV4-2 | CASSARVTSGRRDTQYF | TGTGCCAGCAGCGCTCGAGTGACTAGCGGGAGAAGGGATACGCAGTATTTT
TRBD2 | . | TRBJ2-7 | TRBV13 | CASSSKAGGNNYEQYF | TGTGCCAGCAGCTCAAAAGCGGGAGGAAACAACTACGAGCAGTACTTC
. | . | TRBJ2-1 | TRBV6-5 | CASSYSGRVNEQFF | TGTGCCAGCAGTTACTCCGGCAGGGTCAATGAGCAGTTCTTC
. | . | TRBJ1-6 | TRBV27 | CASSQRQNRSPLHF | TGTGCCAGCAGTCAACGACAGAATCGGTCACCCCTCCACTTT
. | . | TRBJ1-1 | TRBV7-3 | CASSFAHSTEAFF | TGTGCCAGCAGCTTCGCGCACAGCACTGAAGCTTTCTTT
TRBD1 | . | TRBJ1-5 | TRBV19 | CASSGLTGAEYSNQPQHF | TGTGCCAGTAGTGGCCTTACAGGGGCGGAATATAGCAATCAGCCCCAGCATTTT
. | . | TRBJ1-4 | TRBV7-9 | CASSLSLGANEKLFF | TGTGCCAGCAGCTTATCATTAGGGGCTAATGAAAAACTGTTTTTT
. | few | TRBJ2-7 | TRBV14 | CASSRTLYSYEQYF | TGTGCCAGCAGCCGTACTCTATACTCCTACGAGCAGTACTTC
TRBD1 | . | TRBJ2-7 | TRBV18 | CASSLTGGRGDEQYF | TGTGCCAGCTCACTGACAGGGGGCCGAGGAGACGAGCAGTACTTC
TRBD1 | . | TRBJ1-4 | TRBV3-1/TRBV3-2 | CASSRGTANEKLFF | TGTGCCAGCAGCCGGGGGACAGCAAATGAAAAACTGTTTTTT
. | . | TRBJ2-3 | TRBV7-2 | CASSSDGTSTDTQYF | TGTGCCAGCAGCTCCGACGGGACTAGCACAGATACGCAGTATTTT
TRBD1 | once | TRBJ2-5 | TRBV24-1 | CATSKPGQGLETQYF | TGTGCCACCAGCAAGCCGGGACAGGGTTTGGAGACCCAGTACTTC
TRBD1 | once | TRBJ2-3 | TRBV24-1 | CATSDTGQGKDTQYF | TGTGCCACCAGTGACACCGGACAGGGGAAAGATACGCAGTATTTT
TRBD1 | . | TRBJ1-2 | TRBV18 | CASSPSGQARGGYTF | TGTGCCAGCTCACCTTCGGGACAGGCGAGAGGGGGCTACACCTTC
. | . | TRBJ1-3 | TRBV7-2 | CASSLDFALGNTIYF | TGTGCCAGCAGCTTAGATTTTGCACTTGGAAACACCATATATTTT
TRBD2 | . | TRBJ2-2 | TRBV10-1 | CASGWTSGMGRTGELFF | TGCGCCAGCGGCTGGACTAGCGGGATGGGTAGGACCGGGGAGCTGTTTTTT
TRBD1 | . | TRBJ1-6 | TRBV6-4 | CASSDSGDRGGFDSPLHF | TGTGCCAGCAGTGACTCCGGGGACAGGGGAGGGTTCGATTCACCCCTCCACTTT
. | . | TRBJ1-4 | TRBV15 | CATSRELLQGKREKLFF | TGTGCCACCAGCAGAGAGCTTCTGCAGGGGAAACGGGAAAAACTGTTTTTT
TRBD1 | . | TRBJ1-2 | TRBV14 | CASSQGRGLGYTF | TGTGCCAGCAGCCAAGGGAGGGGGCTTGGCTACACCTTC
. | . | TRBJ1-2 | TRBV27 | CASSNPGTHGYTF | TGTGCCAGCAGTAACCCCGGGACTCATGGCTACACCTTC
. | . | TRBJ1-4 | TRBV6-1 | CASSELGVGARGQLAKLFF | TGTGCCAGCAGTGAACTTGGGGTGGGGGCCCGGGGTCAACTTGCAAAACTGTTTTTT
TRBD2 | . | TRBJ2-3 | TRBV7-2 | CASSIGTSGRAGDTQYF | TGTGCCAGCAGCATTGGGACTAGCGGGAGGGCCGGAGATACGCAGTATTTT
TRBD1 | . | TRBJ2-5 | TRBV5-4 | CASSLGDRGQETQYF | TGTGCCAGCAGCCTAGGGGACAGGGGGCAAGAGACCCAGTACTTC
TRBD1 | . | TRBJ2-1 | TRBV5-4 | CASSGGTGAYNEQFF | TGTGCCAGCAGCGGAGGGACAGGGGCCTACAATGAGCAGTTCTTC
TRBD2 | once | TRBJ2-3 | TRBV19 | CASSIIAGGSDTQYF | TGTGCCAGTAGTATAATAGCGGGAGGGTCAGATACGCAGTATTTT
TRBD1 | . | TRBJ1-4 | TRBV15 | CATSRDILRDRANEKLFF | TGTGCCACCAGCAGAGACATACTCCGGGACAGGGCGAATGAAAAACTGTTTTTT
. | . | TRBJ1-1 | TRBV3-1/TRBV3-2 | CASSFGQPNTEAFF | TGTGCCAGCAGCTTTGGACAGCCGAACACTGAAGCTTTCTTT
. | . | TRBJ1-2 | TRBV7-2 | CASSLLWTDGYTF | TGTGCCAGCAGCCTCCTCTGGACTGATGGCTACACCTTC
. | . | TRBJ2-5 | TRBV9 | CASSDGDLETQYF | TGTGCCAGCAGCGACGGGGACTTAGAGACCCAGTACTTC
. | once | TRBJ1-6 | TRBV5-1 | CASSLEGLRSSPLHF | TGCGCCAGCAGCCTGGAAGGCCTCCGGAGTTCACCCCTCCACTTT
TRBD1 | . | TRBJ1-1 | TRBV19 | CASSIEGANTEAFF | TGTGCCAGTAGTATCGAGGGGGCGAATACTGAAGCTTTCTTT
TRBD1 | . | TRBJ1-2 | TRBV28 | CASSSQGVLGYGYTF | TGTGCCAGCAGCTCTCAGGGGGTATTAGGCTATGGCTACACCTTC